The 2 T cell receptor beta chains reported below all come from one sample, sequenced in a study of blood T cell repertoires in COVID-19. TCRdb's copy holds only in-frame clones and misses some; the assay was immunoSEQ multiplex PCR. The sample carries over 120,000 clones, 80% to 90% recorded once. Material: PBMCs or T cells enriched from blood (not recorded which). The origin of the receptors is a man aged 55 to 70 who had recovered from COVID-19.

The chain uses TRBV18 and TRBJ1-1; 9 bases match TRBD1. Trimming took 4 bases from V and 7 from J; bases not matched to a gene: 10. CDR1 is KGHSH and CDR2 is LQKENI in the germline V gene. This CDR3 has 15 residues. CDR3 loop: CASSQQGQGYNEAFF. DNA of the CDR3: TGTGCCAGCTCACAACAGGGACAGGGATATAATGAAGCTTTCTTT.

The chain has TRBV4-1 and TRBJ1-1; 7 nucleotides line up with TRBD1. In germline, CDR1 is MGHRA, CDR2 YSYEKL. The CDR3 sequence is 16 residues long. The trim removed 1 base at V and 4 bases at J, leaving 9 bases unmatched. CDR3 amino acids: CASSQVLVRQGTEAFF. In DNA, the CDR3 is TGCGCCAGCAGCCAAGTCCTCGTTCGACAGGGCACTGAAGCTTTCTTT.